The clone carrying this TCR beta chain was recorded many times. Time point meaning: newly diagnosed GD, antithyroid drugs for less than 3 months. Following extraction of RNA from PBMCs, that RNA was used to make the TCR library. For TCR beta, libraries came from iRepertoire HTBI primers and Arm-PCR of CDR3 regions. TCRdb re-analysed the multiplex PCR reads in MiXCR, keeping a single row per CDR3 protein. The data hold around 480,000 distinct CDR3 sequences, with about 17% observed a single time. These data originate in a study of regulatory T cells in long-lasting Graves disease. Germline V gene data show CDR1 as SGHAT and CDR2 as FQDESV (reference sequence). J lost 0 bases, V lost 1 base, and 5 bases had no gene match. The CDR3 is made up of 17 amino acids. The same data also contributed to another study, on T cells in Graves' hyperthyroidism and ophthalmopathy.

The origin of this receptor is a man aged 40-50 years with Graves disease. Here the sequenced sample was peripheral blood mononuclear cells (PBMCs), taken at new diagnosis, from a patient treated with antithyroid drugs. The chain is built from TRBV11-1 and TRBJ2-1; 8 bases are shared with TRBD2. The CDR3 loop is CASSLGVAGYSYNEQFF. The CDR3 DNA sequence: TGTGCCAGCAGCTTAGGCGTAGCGGGATACTCCTACAATGAGCAGTTCTTC.